The 30 T cell receptor beta chains in this list originate from one sample, sequenced in a study of Graves' ophthalmopathy and Graves' hyperthyroidism. RNA transcripts provided the template for amplifying TCR beta CDR3 regions. After a first-round RT-PCR with HTBI primers, a second-round multiplex PCR was run. TCRdb processed the multiplex PCR reads anew with MiXCR; each CDR3 protein has one entry. The sample contains around 670,000 distinct CDR3 sequences, around 40% of which appear only once. Material: peripheral blood. The receptor source for this set is an adult man with Graves' ophthalmopathy.

The V and J genes are TRBV19 and TRBJ1-5; perhaps TRBD1 as D (5 bases). The germline V and J ends were trimmed by 7 bases and 0 bases, with 16 bases remaining between them. This CDR3 has 16 amino acids. Germline V gene data show CDR1 as LNHDA and CDR2 as SQIVND (reference sequence). CDR3 DNA: TGTGCCAGTAAGGGCAGGGAAAGGAGTAGCAATCAGCCCCAGCATTTT. It is translated as CASKGRERSSNQPQHF.

DNA for the CDR3: TGCGCCAGCAGTGCAGAGAGTCTCTATGGCTACACCTTC. It translates to CASSAESLYGYTF. The V gene is TRBV10-2, the J gene TRBJ1-2; D not resolved. The CDR3 totals 13 residues. Per the germline V gene, CDR1 is WSHSY and CDR2 is SAAADI. V lost 4 bases and J 4 bases, leaving 10 bases between the germline ends.

CDR3 loop: CASSYRDRGEQYF. The DNA of the CDR3 is TGTGCCAGCAGTTACCGGGACAGGGGGGAGCAGTACTTC. The chain couples TRBV6-6 to TRBJ2-7; 11 bases are shared with TRBD1. With V trimmed by 2 bases and J by 7 bases, 1 base remained unmatched. The CDR3 has 13 amino acids. Germline V CDR1 and CDR2: MNHNY, SVGAGI (reference sequence).

This clonotype occurred a few times. The chain employs TRBV6-6 and TRBJ1-1; D is uncertain. This CDR3 is 13 amino acids long. Germline V CDR1 and CDR2: MNHNY, SVGAGI (reference sequence). V lost 2 bases, J lost 4 bases, and 8 bases lay in between. The CDR3 bases are TGTGCCAGCAGTTACGGAATGTCCACTGAAGCTTTCTTT. Translation gives CASSYGMSTEAFF.

This rearrangement joins TRBV19 to TRBJ1-1; 8 bases fit TRBD1. Germline lookup yields CDR1 LNHDA and CDR2 SQIVND (reference sequence). The V and J ends lost 1 base and 4 bases, in that order; junction bases with no gene match: 8. CDR3 length: 16 amino acids. The CDR3 loop is CASSIGWTGWSTEAFF. CDR3 in DNA: TGTGCCAGTAGTATAGGGTGGACAGGGTGGTCCACTGAAGCTTTCTTT.

The chain couples TRBV9 to TRBJ2-2; TRBD2 aligns across 8 bases. V was clipped by 0 bases and J by 1 base; unmatched bases: 2. The germline V gene has CDR1 SGDLS and CDR2 YYNGEE. The CDR3 totals 16 residues. The CDR3 coding sequence is TGTGCCAGCAGCGTAGCGCTAGCGGGGAACACCGGGGAGCTGTTTTTT. Encoded protein: CASSVALAGNTGELFF. The variable domain in full, completed from reference TRBV9 and TRBJ2-2, reads DSGVTQTPKHLITATGQRVTLRCSPRSGDLSVYWYQQSLDQGLQFLIQYYNGEERAKGNILERFSAQQFPDLHSELNLSSLELGDSALYFCASSVALAGNTGELFFGEGSRLTVL.

Note on this clonotype: At one of its ends the junction is not consistent with the germline gene, which may arise from a read error. This chain connects TRBV7-9 to TRBJ2-2; 9 bases map to TRBD2. This CDR3 spans 18 amino acids. From germline, CDR1 is SEHNR and CDR2 FQNEAQ (reference sequence). This CDR3 reads CASSQDPSGISVTGELFF. In DNA form, the CDR3 reads TGCGCCAGCAGCCAAGATCCTAGCGGGATTAGTGTTACCGGGGAGCTGTTTTTT.

Comments on this clonotype: Given a much more abundant clone one base away, this may be a read error. V and J are TRBV7-9 and TRBJ2-5; D gene uncertain. Germline V gene sequence: CDR1 SEHNR, CDR2 FQNEAQ (reference sequence). V lost 5 bases and J 1 base, leaving 8 bases between the germline ends. This CDR3 has 13 residues. The CDR3 DNA reads as TGTGCCAGCAGCGCCGCTTCCCAAGAGACCCAGTACTTC. As protein: CASSAASQETQYF.

This clonotype has more than one count but fewer than ten. V usage is TRBV2 and J usage is TRBJ1-2, with D perhaps matching TRBD1 (6 bases). Germline loops: CDR1 SNHLY, CDR2 FYNNEI. Trimming cost V 6 bases and J 3 bases, with 14 bases left between them. This CDR3 is built from 14 residues. The CDR3 here is CASRKLTGHYGYTF. The CDR3 coding sequence is TGTGCCAGCAGAAAATTAACAGGGCACTATGGCTACACCTTC.

This clonotype was seen a handful of times. This chain links TRBV5-4 with TRBJ1-1; no clear D. V gave up 2 bases and J gave up 10 bases, with 15 bases separating them. Germline CDR1 is SGHNT and CDR2 is YYREEE (reference sequence). CDR3 length: 13 residues. The CDR3 DNA reads TGTGCCAGCAGCTTTAATCGTGATACCCGAGCTTTCTTT. Protein: CASSFNRDTRAFF.

Ten or more counts support this clonotype. The chain is built from TRBV12-3 or TRBV12-4 and TRBJ1-1; a weak D match, TRBD1 (5 bases). This CDR3 contains 13 residues. The V end lost 7 bases, the J end lost 1 base, and 10 bases lay between the germline ends. Written as DNA, the CDR3 is TGTGCCAGCAAAATGGACACGAACACTGAAGCTTTCTTT. Its protein is CASKMDTNTEAFF.

The chain combines TRBV2 with TRBJ1-4; TRBD1 might be the D (5 bases). Trimming left V 9 bases short and J 11 bases short, with 22 bases between. Germline lookup yields CDR1 SNHLY and CDR2 FYNNEI. The CDR3 covers 14 residues. CDR3 protein: CASHQGMVPGKLFF. For the CDR3, the DNA is TGTGCCAGTCATCAGGGTATGGTTCCTGGGAAACTGTTTTTT. Based on the CDR3 plus reference TRBV2 and TRBJ1-4, the full variable domain is EPEVTQTPSHQVTQMGQEVILRCVPISNHLYFYWYRQILGQKVEFLVSFYNNEISEKSEIFDDQFSVERPDGSNFTLKIRSTKLEDSAMYFCASHQGMVPGKLFFGSGTQLSVL.

The CDR3 region is CAISESARDQGYTF. DNA of the CDR3: TGTGCCATCAGTGAGTCGGCAAGGGATCAAGGCTACACCTTC. The chain combines TRBV10-3 with TRBJ1-2, with no clear D. Looked up from germline, CDR1 is ENHRY and CDR2 is SYGVKD. The CDR3 consists of 14 residues. With 0 bases removed from V and 8 bases from J, the gap between germline ends came to 13 bases.

This clonotype is medium-sized (0.01 to 0.1%) in the sample. V is TRBV15 and J is TRBJ2-5; D is ambiguous. This CDR3 spans 15 amino acids. The germline CDR1 and CDR2 sequences are LNHNV and YYDKDF (reference sequence). V was shortened by 0 bases and J by 5 bases, with 13 bases between the two germline ends. The CDR3, as DNA: TGTGCCACCAGCAGAGATCGCCTCGATAGGGAGACCCAGTACTTC. It translates to CATSRDRLDRETQYF.

This clonotype has at least ten counts. The genes are TRBV29-1 and TRBJ1-1; 8 positions match TRBD1. After removal of 5 bases from V and 3 bases from J, the junction contained 2 bases not matched to a gene. Germline CDR1 and CDR2: SQVTM and ANQGSEA. This CDR3 is 12 amino acids long. The chain's CDR3 is CSVTGGDTEAFF. DNA of the CDR3: TGCAGCGTTACAGGGGGGGACACTGAAGCTTTCTTT.

Here the CDR3 reads CASSSIQGNEQYF. The CDR3 DNA sequence: TGTGCCAGCAGCTCGATACAGGGGAACGAGCAGTACTTC. The gene calls are TRBV13 and TRBJ2-7, with 7 positions matching TRBD1. CDR1 is PRHDT and CDR2 is FYEKMQ in the germline V gene (reference sequence). The CDR3 loop spans 13 amino acids. The V segment lost 4 bases and the J segment 5 bases; nucleotides outside the gene matches: 5.

The CDR3 coding sequence is TGTGCCAGCAGTCGCCAATTGAGGCCGGGTGTCCCCTATGGCTACACCTTC. Its protein is CASSRQLRPGVPYGYTF. The chain is built from TRBV7-2 and TRBJ1-2; D is undetermined. Germline V gene lookup returns CDR1 SGHTA and CDR2 FQGNSA. The CDR3 length is 17 residues. Trimming left V 6 bases short and J 4 bases short, with 24 bases between.

This clonotype appeared many times. This chain links TRBV10-1 with TRBJ1-1; 7 bases agree with TRBD1. Germline V gene lookup returns CDR1 WNHNN and CDR2 SYGVQD (reference sequence). The CDR3 contains 14 residues. Losses at the gene ends were 0 bases for V and 4 bases for J; bases not matched to a gene: 2. The CDR3: CASSESAGGTEAFF. The CDR3 coding sequence is TGCGCCAGCAGTGAGTCGGCAGGGGGCACTGAAGCTTTCTTT.

There are many counts of this clonotype. This chain joins TRBV7-2 and TRBJ2-7; 11 bases line up with TRBD1. V trimming: 5 bases; J trimming: 5 bases; junction bases outside the gene matches: 8. Germline-derived CDR1 and CDR2 are SGHTA and FQGNSA. The CDR3 totals 15 residues. Here the CDR3 reads CASSQPGQGAHEQYF. The CDR3 DNA reads as TGTGCCAGCAGCCAACCCGGACAGGGGGCCCACGAGCAGTACTTC.

The chain recombines TRBV15 with TRBJ1-1, with TRBD1 matching over 8 bases. J gave up 7 bases and V 4 bases, and 5 bases lay outside the gene matches. Germline loops: CDR1 LNHNV, CDR2 YYDKDF (reference sequence). This CDR3 comprises 13 residues. As DNA, the CDR3 is TGTGCCACCAGCAAGACAGGGGTAGGTGAAGCTTTCTTT. It codes for CATSKTGVGEAFF. Based on the CDR3 plus reference TRBV15 and TRBJ1-1, the full variable domain is DAMVIQNPRYQVTQFGKPVTLSCSQTLNHNVMYWYQQKSSQAPKLLFHYYDKDFNNEADTPDNFQSRRPNTSFCFLDIRSPGLGDTAMYLCATSKTGVGEAFFGQGTRLTVV.

Ten or more counts support this clonotype. The chain combines TRBV29-1 with TRBJ1-2; 10 nucleotides match TRBD1. There are 14 residues in the CDR3. V lost 6 bases, J lost 8 bases, and 12 bases stayed unmatched. Germline CDR1 and CDR2: SQVTM and ANQGSEA. The CDR3 is CSVGAGTGDHGYTF. The CDR3 coding sequence is TGCAGCGTAGGAGCCGGGACAGGGGATCACGGCTACACCTTC. The whole variable domain, remainder taken from reference TRBV29-1 and TRBJ1-2, is SAVISQKPSRDICQRGTSLTIQCQVDSQVTMMFWYRQQPGQSLTLIATANQGSEATYESGFVIDKFPISRPNLTFSTLTVSNMSPEDSSIYLCSVGAGTGDHGYTFGSGTRLTVV.

The chain couples TRBV14 to TRBJ1-1; D perhaps matches TRBD1 (5 bases). Germline CDR1 reads SGHDN; CDR2 reads FVKESK. This CDR3 is built from 13 residues. V lost 8 bases, J lost 3 bases, and 13 bases lay in between. In DNA form, the CDR3 reads TGTGCCAGCTCACAGGACGGCCACACTGAAGCTTTCTTT. As protein: CASSQDGHTEAFF.

Remarks on this clonotype: A much larger clone lies one base from this, so it may be a read error. The rearrangement links TRBV2 to TRBJ1-1, with D perhaps TRBD1 (5 bases). There are 14 residues in the CDR3. CDR1 SNHLY and CDR2 FYNNEI come from the germline V gene. Trimming left V 6 bases short and J 6 bases short, with 17 bases between. As DNA, the CDR3 is TGTGCCAGCAGACAACAGGAGGTTGGCGCTGAAGCTTTCTTT. It codes for CASRQQEVGAEAFF.

In its sample, this clonotype was seen many times. The chain recombines TRBV13 with TRBJ2-5; D may be TRBD2 (7 bases). The CDR3 runs 16 residues. Germline assignment: CDR1 PRHDT and CDR2 FYEKMQ (reference sequence). V gave up 0 bases and J gave up 5 bases, with 16 bases separating them. The CDR3 nucleotides read TGTGCCAGCAGCTTAGGCCGAGGGGGGGCCACGGAGACCCAGTACTTC. This encodes CASSLGRGGATETQYF.

This chain joins TRBV10-3 and TRBJ1-2; tentatively, D is TRBD1 (6 bases). Germline values: CDR1 ENHRY, CDR2 SYGVKD. The CDR3 loop spans 15 amino acids. V was trimmed by 6 bases and J by 0 bases, leaving 14 bases between them. The CDR3 DNA follows: TGTGCCATCAGCCGAGACAGGCTGGCTAACTATGGCTACACCTTC. Its protein is CAISRDRLANYGYTF.

V gene TRBV24-1 combines with J gene TRBJ1-5, with 7 bases matching TRBD1. The J segment lost 7 bases and the V segment lost 5 bases, leaving 10 bases of the junction unmatched. Germline V gene data show CDR1 as KGHDR and CDR2 as SFDVKD. CDR3 length: 15 residues. The CDR3 region has the DNA TGTGCCACCAGTGCTACGACAGGGCGGGGGCAGCCCCAGCATTTT. Amino acid sequence: CATSATTGRGQPQHF.

A few counts support this clonotype. The V and J genes are TRBV7-2 and TRBJ2-5; D possibly corresponds to TRBD2 (5 bases). Germline V lookup: CDR1 SGHTA, CDR2 FQGNSA. The V and J ends lost 11 bases and 3 bases respectively, with 7 bases between them. The CDR3 is 10 amino acids. CDR3 nucleotides: TGTGCCTTCGGGGAAGAGACCCAGTACTTC. Translated: CAFGEETQYF. Complete variable domain (other parts from reference TRBV7-2 and TRBJ2-5): GAGVSQSPSNKVTEKGKDVELRCDPISGHTALYWYRQSLGQGLEFLIYFQGNSAPDKSGLPSDRFSAERTGGSVSTLTIQRTQQEDSAVYLCAFGEETQYFGPGTRLLVL.

This rearrangement joins TRBV11-2 to TRBJ2-2; 11 nucleotides line up with TRBD2. The CDR3 is 17 residues long. J gave up 0 bases and V 7 bases, and 7 bases lay outside the gene matches. Germline-derived CDR1 and CDR2 are SGHAT and FQNNGV. The CDR3 sequence is CASTRTSGFANTGELFF. In DNA form, the CDR3 reads TGTGCCAGCACTCGGACTAGCGGGTTCGCGAACACCGGGGAGCTGTTTTTT.

J is TRBJ1-5 and V is TRBV20-1; weak D call: TRBD1 (5 bases). V dropped 0 bases and J dropped 1 base, with 13 bases sitting between them. CDR3 length: 16 amino acids. Germline CDR1 DFQATT, CDR2 SNEGSKA (reference sequence). CDR3 coding DNA: TGCAGTGCTAGAGAGACGGGCGAGGGGAGCAATCAGCCCCAGCATTTT. Translation: CSARETGEGSNQPQHF.

This clonotype was recorded a few times. The chain uses TRBV10-1 and TRBJ2-2; D gene ambiguous. Germline CDR1 WNHNN, CDR2 SYGVQD (reference sequence). This CDR3 spans 15 amino acids. Trimming pared 7 bases from V and 0 bases from J, leaving 12 bases between. The CDR3 coding sequence is TGCGCCAGCACCGCCCTCGGCGCGAACACCGGGGAGCTGTTTTTT. Translation: CASTALGANTGELFF.